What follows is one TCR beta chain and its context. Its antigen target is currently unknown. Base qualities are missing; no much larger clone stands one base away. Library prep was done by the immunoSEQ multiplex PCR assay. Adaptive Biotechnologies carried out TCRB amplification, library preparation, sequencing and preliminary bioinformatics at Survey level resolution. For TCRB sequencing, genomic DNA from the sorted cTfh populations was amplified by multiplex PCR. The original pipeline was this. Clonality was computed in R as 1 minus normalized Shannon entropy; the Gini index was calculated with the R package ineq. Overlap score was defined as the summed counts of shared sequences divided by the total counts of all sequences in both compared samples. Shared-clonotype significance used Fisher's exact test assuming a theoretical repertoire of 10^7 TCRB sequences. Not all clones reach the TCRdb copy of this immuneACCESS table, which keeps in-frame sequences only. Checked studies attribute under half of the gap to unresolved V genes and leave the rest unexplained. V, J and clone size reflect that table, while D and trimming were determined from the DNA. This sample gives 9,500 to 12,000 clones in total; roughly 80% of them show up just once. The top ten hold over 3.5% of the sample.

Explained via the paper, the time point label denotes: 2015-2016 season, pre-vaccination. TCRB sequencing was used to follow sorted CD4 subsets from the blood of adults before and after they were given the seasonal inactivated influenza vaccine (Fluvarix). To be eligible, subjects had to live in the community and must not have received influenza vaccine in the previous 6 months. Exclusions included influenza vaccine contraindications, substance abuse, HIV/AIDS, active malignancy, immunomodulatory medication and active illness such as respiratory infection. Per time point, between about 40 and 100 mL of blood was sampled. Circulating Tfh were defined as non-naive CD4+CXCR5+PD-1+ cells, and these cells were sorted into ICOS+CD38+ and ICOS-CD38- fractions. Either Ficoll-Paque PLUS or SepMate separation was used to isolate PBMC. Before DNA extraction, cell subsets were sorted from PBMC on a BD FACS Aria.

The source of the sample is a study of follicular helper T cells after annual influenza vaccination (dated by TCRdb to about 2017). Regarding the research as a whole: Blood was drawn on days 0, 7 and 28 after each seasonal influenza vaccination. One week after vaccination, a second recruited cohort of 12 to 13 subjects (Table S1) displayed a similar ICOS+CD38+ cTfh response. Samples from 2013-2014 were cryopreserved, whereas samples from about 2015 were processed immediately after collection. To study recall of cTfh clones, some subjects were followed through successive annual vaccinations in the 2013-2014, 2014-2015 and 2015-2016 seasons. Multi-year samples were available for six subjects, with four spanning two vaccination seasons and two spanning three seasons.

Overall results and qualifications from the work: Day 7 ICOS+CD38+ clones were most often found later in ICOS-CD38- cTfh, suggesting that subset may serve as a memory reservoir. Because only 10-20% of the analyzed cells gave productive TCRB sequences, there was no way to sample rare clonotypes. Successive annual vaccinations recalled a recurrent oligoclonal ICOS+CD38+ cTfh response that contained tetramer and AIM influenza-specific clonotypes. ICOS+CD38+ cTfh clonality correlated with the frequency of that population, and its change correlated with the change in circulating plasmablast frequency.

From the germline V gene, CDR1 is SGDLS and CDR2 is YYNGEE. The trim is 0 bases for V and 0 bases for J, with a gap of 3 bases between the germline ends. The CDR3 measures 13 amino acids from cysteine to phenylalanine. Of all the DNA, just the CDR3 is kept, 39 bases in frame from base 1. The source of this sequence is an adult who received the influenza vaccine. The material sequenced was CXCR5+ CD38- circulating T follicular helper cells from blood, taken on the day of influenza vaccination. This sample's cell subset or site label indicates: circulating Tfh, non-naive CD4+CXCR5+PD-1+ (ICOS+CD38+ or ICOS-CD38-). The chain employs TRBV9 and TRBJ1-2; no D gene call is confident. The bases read TGTGCCAGCAGCGTAGCTCCTAACTATGGCTACACCTTC. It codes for CASSVAPNYGYTF. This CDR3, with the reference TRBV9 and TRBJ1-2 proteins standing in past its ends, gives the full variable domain DSGVTQTPKHLITATGQRVTLRCSPRSGDLSVYWYQQSLDQGLQFLIQYYNGEERAKGNILERFSAQQFPDLHSELNLSSLELGDSALYFCASSVAPNYGYTFGSGTRLTVV.